This TCR beta chain was sequenced during a study of low-dose radiotherapy and immunotherapy resistance in tumors. Time point here: before trial treatment. The table lists this clonotype with many counts. Deletions cut 0 bases from V and 1 base from J, with 6 bases between. Germline V CDR1 and CDR2: SEHNR, FQNEAQ (reference sequence). This CDR3 has 14 residues. Alpha and beta chains were covered, as first-strand cDNA relied on TRAV- and TRBV-specific primers. The authors ran 20 PCR cycles to amplify TCRs with a constant-region primer and V-primer adapter. MiXCR, applied by TCRdb to the reads, yields one record per CDR3 protein. The repertoire holds under 90,000 distinct CDR3 sequences, with 15% to 20% as singletons.

This rearrangement joins TRBV7-9 to TRBJ1-1, with no clear D. Sequenced material: PBMCs, taken before treatment. The receptor was derived from a male donor with prostate cancer. CDR3 sequence reads: CASSLAGRNTEAFF. The CDR3, as DNA: TGTGCCAGCAGCTTAGCAGGCAGGAACACTGAAGCTTTCTTT.